This paragraph covers one T cell receptor (beta chain) sequence. What it binds is unknown. The entry originates in a study of shared clonotypes between healthy human individuals. Study in general: Donors consisted of two women and a few men between 18 and 49. Per-donor plates numbered three CD4 naive, three CD4 memory, two CD8 naive and one CD8 memory. Study results and caveats: Generally, naive subsets (rather than memory subsets) showed larger estimated richness.

TCRdb's copy holds only in-frame clones and misses some; the assay was immunoSEQ multiplex PCR. The sample lists around 2.5 million clones; more than 85% were seen once. CDR3 size: 12 residues. Between the trimmed V and J ends, which lost 4 bases and 6 bases, there was a span of 10 bases. Germline loops: CDR1 SGHRS, CDR2 YFSETQ. This chain joins TRBV5-1 and TRBJ1-2, with no clear D. This clonotype was obtained from a man aged 18 to 29 in good health. Some clones in this sample may be carry-over from other donors' samples. Specimen: naive CD4+ T cells from PBMCs. As for subset: CD45RA+ positively selected. The CDR3 region has the DNA TGCGCCAGCAGCGAGACGAAGGATGGCTACACCTTC. Translated: CASSETKDGYTF.